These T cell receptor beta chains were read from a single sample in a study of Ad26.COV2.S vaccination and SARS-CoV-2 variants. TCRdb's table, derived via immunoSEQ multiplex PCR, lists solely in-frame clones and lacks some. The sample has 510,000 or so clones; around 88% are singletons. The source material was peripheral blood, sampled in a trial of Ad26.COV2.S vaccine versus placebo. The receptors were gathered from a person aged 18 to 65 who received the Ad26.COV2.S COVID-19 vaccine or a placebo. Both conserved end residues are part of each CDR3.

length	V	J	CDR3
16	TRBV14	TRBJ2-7	CASSLRPGQGVYEQYF
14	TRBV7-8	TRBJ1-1	CASSLGGSNTEAFF
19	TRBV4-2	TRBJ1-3	CASSQGTGEDSGLGNTIYF
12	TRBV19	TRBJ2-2	CATKENTGELFF
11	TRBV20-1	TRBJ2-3	CSANSADTQYF
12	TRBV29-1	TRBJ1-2	CSVGDKWDGYTF
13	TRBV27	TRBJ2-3	CASSIGGRDTQYF
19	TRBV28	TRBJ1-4	CASSQGGGTGYKTNEKLFF
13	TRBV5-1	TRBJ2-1	CASSTSGYNEQFF
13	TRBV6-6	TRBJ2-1	CASSRDSYNEQFF
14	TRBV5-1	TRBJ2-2	CASSWGISTGELFF
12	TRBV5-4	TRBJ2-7	CASSPVWGEQYF
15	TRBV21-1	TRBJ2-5	CASSKVEAGCETQYF
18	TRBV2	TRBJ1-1	CASSGQGTSLRRNTEAFF
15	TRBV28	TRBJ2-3	CASSFPRRGTDTQYF
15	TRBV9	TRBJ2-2	CASARQLLDSGELFF
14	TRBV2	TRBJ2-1	CASSEVPFYNEQFF
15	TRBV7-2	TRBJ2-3	CASSQAGGGSGTQYF
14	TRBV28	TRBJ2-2	CASSSGLNTGELFF
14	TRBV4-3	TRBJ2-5	CASSQRGVGETQYF
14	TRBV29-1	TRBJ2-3	CSVAHRVRTDTQYF
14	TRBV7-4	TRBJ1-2	CASSLARAGDGYTF
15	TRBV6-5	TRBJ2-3	CASRRGPISTDTQYF
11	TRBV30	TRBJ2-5	CAWSDPLAQYF
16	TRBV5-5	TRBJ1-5	CASSLAGAGTHQPQHF
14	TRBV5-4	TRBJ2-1	CASSPVPSYNEQFF
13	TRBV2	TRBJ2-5	CASARDTEETQYF
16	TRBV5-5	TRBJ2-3	CASSLVGTGSTDTQYF
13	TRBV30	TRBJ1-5	CAWADRSGQPQHF
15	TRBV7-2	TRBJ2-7	CASSSSGRFSYEQYF
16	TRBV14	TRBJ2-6	CASSLQGATGANVLTF
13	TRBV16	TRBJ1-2	CASSPDREGGYTF
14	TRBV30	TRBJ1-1	CAWSEKEVGRKAFF
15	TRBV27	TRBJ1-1	CASSFGTGLNTEAFF
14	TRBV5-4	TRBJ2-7	CASSLNVGGREQYF
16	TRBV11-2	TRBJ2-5	CASSLGPRAGEETQYF
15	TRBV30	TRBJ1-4	CAWNYGQGAGEKLFF
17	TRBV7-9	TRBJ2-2	CASSSTSVSNSAGELFF
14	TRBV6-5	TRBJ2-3	CAGKRDWGTDTQYF
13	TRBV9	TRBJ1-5	CASSAGSNQPQHF
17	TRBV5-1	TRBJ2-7	CASSLGRGRADTYEQYF
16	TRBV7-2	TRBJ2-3	CASSTRLAGGADTQYF
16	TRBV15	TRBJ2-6	CATSRDSSAGANVLTF
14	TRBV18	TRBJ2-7	CASSPGTGRYEQYF
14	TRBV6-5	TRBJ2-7	CASSGAGGPYEQYF
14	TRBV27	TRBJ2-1	CASSIAGAYNEQFF
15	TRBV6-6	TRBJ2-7	CASSPRGTSAYEQYF
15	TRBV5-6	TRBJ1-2	CASSFRQVGGGGYTF
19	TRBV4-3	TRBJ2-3	CASSHPRDDQKPSTDTQYF
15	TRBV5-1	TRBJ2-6	CASSLQGSGANVLTF
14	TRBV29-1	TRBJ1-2	CSAVFRGGDYGYTF
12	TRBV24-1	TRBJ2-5	CATSDYQETQYF
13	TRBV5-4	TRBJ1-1	CASSLKGSTEAFF
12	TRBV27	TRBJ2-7	CASRGTYYEQYF
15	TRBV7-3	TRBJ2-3	CASSPLVGRRDTQYF